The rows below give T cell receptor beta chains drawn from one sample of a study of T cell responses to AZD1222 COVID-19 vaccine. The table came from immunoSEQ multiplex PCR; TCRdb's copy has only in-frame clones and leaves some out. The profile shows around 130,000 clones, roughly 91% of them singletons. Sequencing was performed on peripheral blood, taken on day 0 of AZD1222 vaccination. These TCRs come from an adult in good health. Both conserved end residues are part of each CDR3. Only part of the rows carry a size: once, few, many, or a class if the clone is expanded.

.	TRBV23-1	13	CAILDRVEETQYF
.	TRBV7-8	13	CASSLATSGEQYF
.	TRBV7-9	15	CASSLAPPMDNEQFF
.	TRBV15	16	CATSRDAGQGVYEQYF
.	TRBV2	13	CASSEPGYEWAFF
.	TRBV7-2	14	CASSPTSGKGEQYF
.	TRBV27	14	CASSFKTGEAEAFF
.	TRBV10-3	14	CAISGVGEYNEQFF
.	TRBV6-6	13	CASRDRVPPFQHF
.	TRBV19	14	CASASGDNLDTQYF
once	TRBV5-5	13	CASRQTGKETQYF
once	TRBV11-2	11	CASSANYEQYF
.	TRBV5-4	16	CASSLAGTDFSPQAFF
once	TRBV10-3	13	CAISTGISYEQYF
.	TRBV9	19	CASSVEASGGRPVTGELFF
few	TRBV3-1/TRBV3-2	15	CASSPVAGGTNTIYF
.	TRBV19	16	CASSPEPDRVYEKLFF
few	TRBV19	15	CASSTRGSWNGELFF
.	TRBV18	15	CASSPRDIPNSPLHF
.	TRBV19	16	CASSADRWTFAYEQYF
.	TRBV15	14	CATSRQQGSDGYTF
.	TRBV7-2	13	CASSLPGYYGYTF
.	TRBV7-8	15	CASSLEVATGTEAFF
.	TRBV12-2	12	CASRLAGQPQHF
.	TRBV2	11	CASSGGYEQFF
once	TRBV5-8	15	CASSLASGVTYEQYF
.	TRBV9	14	CASSVQGVNYGYTF
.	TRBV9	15	CASSVAGGLYNEQFF
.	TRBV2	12	CASRPRGGGYTF
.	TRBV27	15	CASSLWGGIQETQYF
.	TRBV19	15	CASSRAGGGFAEQYF
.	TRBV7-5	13	CVRSLVPGQGELF
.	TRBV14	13	CASRRTGSAEAFF
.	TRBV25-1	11	CASPRGYEQFF
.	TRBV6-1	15	CASSDLTETNEKLFF
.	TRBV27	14	CASSLWPTEDTQYF
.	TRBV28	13	CASSLDGGNTIYF
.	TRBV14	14	CASSQAGGNTEAFF
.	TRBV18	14	CASSPGTGNYGYTF
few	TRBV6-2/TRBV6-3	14	CASSRPGLAYEQYF
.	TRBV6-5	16	CASSYSRGEYNSPLHF
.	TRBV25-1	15	CASSDPGTGGEKLFF
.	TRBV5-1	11	CASSLGREQFF
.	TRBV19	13	CASSIDRGIVAFF
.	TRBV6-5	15	CASSYGGRAPGELFF
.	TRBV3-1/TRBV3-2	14	CASSQLGVRETQYF
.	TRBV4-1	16	CASNQVGEGGDQPQHF
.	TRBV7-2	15	CASSVGGAGRNEQYF
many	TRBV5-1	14	CASSLAAANSPLHF
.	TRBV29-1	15	CSVEDRGRAGNEQFF
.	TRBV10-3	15	CAIGSTGGASYEQYF